The rows below give T cell receptor beta chains drawn from one sample of a study of molecular identifiers for immune sequencing clone quantification. In TCRdb, the PCR reads were re-called with MiXCR into one record per CDR3 protein. The profile covers about 510,000 distinct CDR3 sequences, with roughly 23% appearing a single time and more than 0.8% taken by the ten largest. Sequenced input: naive CD8+ T cells from blood, with Jurkat cell RNA spiked in. The receptors were gathered from a human donor in good health. Some libraries in this study had Jurkat cell RNA spiked in. The CDR3 runs from the conserved cysteine through the conserved F or W. A D gene is named only where the DNA matches it firmly. Clone size appears in some rows only: once, few, many, or a class for an expanded clone.

J: TRBJ2-3; size: many; D: NA; V: TRBV24-1; DNA: TGTGCCACCAGTGATTCGGAGGGCCCAGACACAGATACGCAGTATTTT; CDR3: CATSDSEGPDTDTQYF
J: TRBJ2-1; size: many; D: NA; V: TRBV28; DNA: TGTGCCAGCAGTTTCCGGGGGCCCACCCACAATGAGCAGTTCTTC; CDR3: CASSFRGPTHNEQFF
J: TRBJ2-6; size: few; D: TRBD2; V: TRBV12-3/TRBV12-4; DNA: TGTGCCAGCAGTTCTCGCGGACTAGCGGGGGGCCTTTTCTCTGGGGCCAACGTCCTGACTTTC; CDR3: CASSSRGLAGGLFSGANVLTF
J: TRBJ2-7; size: NA; D: NA; V: TRBV5-6; DNA: TGTGCCAGCAGCCCCGATTGGGGGCAGAACTACGAGCAGTACTTC; CDR3: CASSPDWGQNYEQYF
J: TRBJ2-5; size: NA; D: TRBD2; V: TRBV24-1; DNA: TGTGCCACCAGTGATGCTAGCGGGAGTGAGACCCAGTACTTC; CDR3: CATSDASGSETQYF
J: TRBJ2-2; size: many; D: NA; V: TRBV7-9; DNA: TGTGCCAGCAGCTTAGGAGAAGCGACGAACACCGGGGAGCTGTTTTTT; CDR3: CASSLGEATNTGELFF
J: TRBJ2-1; size: few; D: NA; V: TRBV20-1; DNA: TGCAGTGCTACTGGACTGGGCGGAACAGTCTACAATGAGCAGTTCTTC; CDR3: CSATGLGGTVYNEQFF
J: TRBJ2-7; size: NA; D: NA; V: TRBV2; DNA: TGTGCCAGTAGCGTTATAGAGCAGTACTTC; CDR3: CASSVIEQYF
J: TRBJ1-4; size: many; D: NA; V: TRBV3-1; DNA: TGTGCCAGCAGCGGCTTAGCGGGCAGCACTAATGAAAAACTGTTTTTT; CDR3: CASSGLAGSTNEKLFF
J: TRBJ2-7; size: few; D: NA; V: TRBV19; DNA: TGTGCCAGTAGTATGTTTGTCGGCTACGAGCAGTACTTC; CDR3: CASSMFVGYEQYF
J: TRBJ2-3; size: many; D: NA; V: TRBV7-6; DNA: TGTGCCAGCAGCTTAGATTGGTCGGGAGCGCTTGAGGATACGCAGTATTTT; CDR3: CASSLDWSGALEDTQYF
J: TRBJ2-2; size: few; D: NA; V: TRBV12-3/TRBV12-4; DNA: TGTGCCAGCAGTCCAATGGCCGTGGAGCTGTTTTTT; CDR3: CASSPMAVELFF
J: TRBJ2-2; size: NA; D: NA; V: TRBV4-3; DNA: TGCGCCAGCAGCCAAGAATTTGGGGCCTACACCGGGGAGCTGTTTTTT; CDR3: CASSQEFGAYTGELFF
J: TRBJ2-7; size: NA; D: NA; V: TRBV6-2/TRBV6-3; DNA: TGTGCCAGCATTGGTTGGGCAGGGACCACCTACGAGCAGTACTTC; CDR3: CASIGWAGTTYEQYF
J: TRBJ2-7; size: many; D: TRBD2; V: TRBV30; DNA: TGTGCCTGGAGTGTCCCGGGACTAGGGGGGTACGAGCAGTACTTC; CDR3: CAWSVPGLGGYEQYF
J: TRBJ2-3; size: many; D: NA; V: TRBV7-9; DNA: TGTGCCAGCATTTCGAAGGGCGGGGTGCAACACACAGATACGCAGTATTTT; CDR3: CASISKGGVQHTDTQYF
J: TRBJ2-7; size: NA; D: TRBD1; V: TRBV25-1; DNA: TGTGCCAGCAGTCCCCTGGACAGGGCTGACTACGAGCAGTACTTC; CDR3: CASSPLDRADYEQYF
J: TRBJ2-7; size: many; D: NA; V: TRBV4-3; DNA: TGCGCCAGCAGCCAAGATTGGGCAGGGGGGTACGAGCAGTACTTC; CDR3: CASSQDWAGGYEQYF
J: TRBJ2-7; size: few; D: NA; V: TRBV7-9; DNA: TGTGCCAGCACCTCCTCGGGTTTTCTAAGCTACGAGCAGTACTTC; CDR3: CASTSSGFLSYEQYF
J: TRBJ2-1; size: NA; D: NA; V: TRBV27; DNA: TGTGCCAGCGCACAGGGCCTAGCTCTGAATGAGCAGTTCTTC; CDR3: CASAQGLALNEQFF
J: TRBJ2-1; size: many; D: NA; V: TRBV20-1; DNA: TGCAGTGCTATCGGGGCCCACCCGTACAATGAGCAGTTCTTC; CDR3: CSAIGAHPYNEQFF
J: TRBJ2-2; size: few; D: TRBD2; V: TRBV11-2; DNA: TGTGCCAGCAGAGGGACTAGCGGGAGTGGGGAGCTGTTTTTT; CDR3: CASRGTSGSGELFF
J: TRBJ2-2; size: many; D: NA; V: TRBV7-9; DNA: TGTGCCAGCATTCTATCCGGCTTTCACACCGGGGAGCTGTTTTTT; CDR3: CASILSGFHTGELFF
J: TRBJ2-7; size: few; D: TRBD1; V: TRBV9; DNA: TGTGCCAGCAGCGTCAGGACAGGCGAGCAGTACTTC; CDR3: CASSVRTGEQYF
J: TRBJ2-3; size: many; D: NA; V: TRBV29-1; DNA: TGCAGCGTTGAGCCGTTCCGGGCAGATACGCAGTATTTT; CDR3: CSVEPFRADTQYF
J: TRBJ2-2; size: NA; D: NA; V: TRBV4-3; DNA: TGCGCCAGCAGCCAAGATCCACTAGCCGGCGGGGAGCTGTTTTTT; CDR3: CASSQDPLAGGELFF
J: TRBJ2-1; size: few; D: TRBD1; V: TRBV6-5; DNA: TGTGCCAGCAGTTACCATCGGGACAGGGTCGATGAGCAGTTCTTC; CDR3: CASSYHRDRVDEQFF
J: TRBJ2-7; size: few; D: NA; V: TRBV9; DNA: TGTGCCAGCAGAAGTGGGAGCTCCTACGAGCAGTACTTC; CDR3: CASRSGSSYEQYF
J: TRBJ2-3; size: NA; D: TRBD1; V: TRBV24-1; DNA: TGTGCCACCAGTGACGAGTACCGGGACAGGGAGACAGATACGCAGTATTTT; CDR3: CATSDEYRDRETDTQYF
J: TRBJ2-5; size: NA; D: NA; V: TRBV19; DNA: TGTGCCAGTTCCTCGAATGGAGAGACCCAGTACTTC; CDR3: CASSSNGETQYF
J: TRBJ2-1; size: NA; D: TRBD2; V: TRBV27; DNA: TGTGCCAGCAGTGTCGGGGAGGGCCTCTACAATGAGCAGTTCTTC; CDR3: CASSVGEGLYNEQFF
J: TRBJ1-1; size: many; D: TRBD1; V: TRBV9; DNA: TGTGCCAGCAGCGGGACAGGGGCTGAAGCTTTCTTT; CDR3: CASSGTGAEAFF
J: TRBJ1-1; size: many; D: NA; V: TRBV29-1; DNA: TGCAGCGTTGTAGCAGGGAGCACTGAAGCTTTCTTT; CDR3: CSVVAGSTEAFF
J: TRBJ1-4; size: many; D: NA; V: TRBV7-9; DNA: TGTGCCAGCAGCTTAGAACGACAAACGAACGAAAAACTGTTTTTT; CDR3: CASSLERQTNEKLFF
J: TRBJ2-3; size: many; D: NA; V: TRBV20-1; DNA: TGCAGTGCTAGGGACAACGCGATAGATACGCAGTATTTT; CDR3: CSARDNAIDTQYF
J: TRBJ2-7; size: few; D: NA; V: TRBV4-3; DNA: TGCGCCAGCAGCCAAGGCCGCTCAGGTTACGAGCAGTACTTC; CDR3: CASSQGRSGYEQYF
J: TRBJ2-5; size: many; D: TRBD1; V: TRBV29-1; DNA: TGCAGCGTTGTGACAGGGGGGCCCCAAGAGACCCAGTACTTC; CDR3: CSVVTGGPQETQYF
J: TRBJ1-1; size: NA; D: NA; V: TRBV12-3/TRBV12-4; DNA: TGTGCCAGCCACGGAGGGGCTGAAGCTTTCTTT; CDR3: CASHGGAEAFF
J: TRBJ2-1; size: NA; D: TRBD2; V: TRBV12-3/TRBV12-4; DNA: TGTGCCAGCAGTTTAGTGACTAGCGGAGATGAGCAGTTCTTC; CDR3: CASSLVTSGDEQFF
J: TRBJ2-2; size: few; D: NA; V: TRBV11-3; DNA: TGTGCCAGCAGCCATTTGGGAGCGGGTTCCGGGGAGCTGTTTTTT; CDR3: CASSHLGAGSGELFF
J: TRBJ2-2; size: NA; D: NA; V: TRBV12-5; DNA: TGTGCTAGTGCCGGGGCGGGCCATGTCACCGGGGAGCTGTTTTTT; CDR3: CASAGAGHVTGELFF
J: TRBJ2-7; size: NA; D: NA; V: TRBV6-5; DNA: TGTGCCAGCAGTTGGCTAGCGGGGACAGGGCACTCCTACGAGCAGTACTTC; CDR3: CASSWLAGTGHSYEQYF
J: TRBJ2-3; size: NA; D: TRBD2; V: TRBV4-1; DNA: TGCGCCAGCAGCCAGGGAACACTAGCGGGAGGGACAGATACGCAGTATTTT; CDR3: CASSQGTLAGGTDTQYF
J: TRBJ2-3; size: NA; D: NA; V: TRBV27; DNA: TGTGCCAGCAGTTTATCCAAGATTCCAGATACGCAGTATTTT; CDR3: CASSLSKIPDTQYF